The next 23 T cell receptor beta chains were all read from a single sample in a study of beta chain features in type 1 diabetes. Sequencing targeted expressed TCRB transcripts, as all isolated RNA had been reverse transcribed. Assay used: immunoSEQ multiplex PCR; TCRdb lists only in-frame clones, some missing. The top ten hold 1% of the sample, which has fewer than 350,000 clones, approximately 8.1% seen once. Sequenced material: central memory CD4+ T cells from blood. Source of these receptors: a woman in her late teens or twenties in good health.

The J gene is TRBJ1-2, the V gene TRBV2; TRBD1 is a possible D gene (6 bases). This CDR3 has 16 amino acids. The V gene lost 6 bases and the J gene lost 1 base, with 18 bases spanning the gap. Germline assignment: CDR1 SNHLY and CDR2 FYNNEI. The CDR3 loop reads CASRMGADSINYGYTF. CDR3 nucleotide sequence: TGTGCCAGCAGGATGGGGGCAGACAGTATTAACTATGGCTACACCTTC. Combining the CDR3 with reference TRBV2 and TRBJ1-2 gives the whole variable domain EPEVTQTPSHQVTQMGQEVILRCVPISNHLYFYWYRQILGQKVEFLVSFYNNEISEKSEIFDDQFSVERPDGSNFTLKIRSTKLEDSAMYFCASRMGADSINYGYTFGSGTRLTVV.

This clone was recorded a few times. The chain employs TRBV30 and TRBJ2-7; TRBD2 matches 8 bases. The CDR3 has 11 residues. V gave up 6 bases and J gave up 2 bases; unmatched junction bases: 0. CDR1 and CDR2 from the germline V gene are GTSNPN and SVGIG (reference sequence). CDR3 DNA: TGTGCCTGTAGCGGGACCTACGAGCAGTACTTC. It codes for CACSGTYEQYF. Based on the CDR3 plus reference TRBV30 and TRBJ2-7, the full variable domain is SQTIHQWPATLVQPVGSPLSLECTVEGTSNPNLYWYRQAAGRGLQLLFYSVGIGQISSEVPQNLSASRPQDRQFILSSKKLLLSDSGFYLCACSGTYEQYFGPGTRLTVT.

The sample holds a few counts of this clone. The CDR3 sequence is CSVGLPNTGELFF. CDR3 DNA sequence: TGCAGCGTTGGGCTCCCGAACACCGGGGAGCTGTTTTTT. The chain links TRBV29-1 to TRBJ2-2; unclear D gene. V lost 4 bases and J 0 bases, leaving 6 bases between the germline ends. The germline CDR1 and CDR2 sequences are SQVTM and ANQGSEA. This CDR3 region has 13 residues.

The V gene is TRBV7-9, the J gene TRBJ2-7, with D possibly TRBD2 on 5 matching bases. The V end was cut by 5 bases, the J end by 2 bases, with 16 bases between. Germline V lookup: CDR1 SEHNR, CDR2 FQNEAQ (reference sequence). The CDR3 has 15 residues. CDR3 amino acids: CASSPGMGITYEQYF. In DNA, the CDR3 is TGTGCCAGCAGCCCGGGGATGGGGATTACCTACGAGCAGTACTTC. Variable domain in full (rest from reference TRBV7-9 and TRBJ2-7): DTGVSQNPRHKITKRGQNVTFRCDPISEHNRLYWYRQTLGQGPEFLTYFQNEAQLEKSRLLSDRFSAERPKGSFSTLEIQRTEQGDSAMYLCASSPGMGITYEQYFGPGTRLTVT.

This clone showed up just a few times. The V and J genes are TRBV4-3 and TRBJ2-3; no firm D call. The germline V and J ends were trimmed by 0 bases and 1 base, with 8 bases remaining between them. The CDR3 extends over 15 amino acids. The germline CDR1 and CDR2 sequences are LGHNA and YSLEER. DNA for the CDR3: TGCGCCAGCAGCCAAGATAAGGGCCGCACAGATACGCAGTATTTT. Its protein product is CASSQDKGRTDTQYF.

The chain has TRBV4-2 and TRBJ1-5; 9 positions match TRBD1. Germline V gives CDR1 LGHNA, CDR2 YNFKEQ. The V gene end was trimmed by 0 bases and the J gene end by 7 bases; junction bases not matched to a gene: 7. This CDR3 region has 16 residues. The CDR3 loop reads CASSQDQDRGGQPQHF. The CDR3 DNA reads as TGTGCCAGCAGCCAAGATCAGGACAGGGGTGGACAGCCCCAGCATTTT.

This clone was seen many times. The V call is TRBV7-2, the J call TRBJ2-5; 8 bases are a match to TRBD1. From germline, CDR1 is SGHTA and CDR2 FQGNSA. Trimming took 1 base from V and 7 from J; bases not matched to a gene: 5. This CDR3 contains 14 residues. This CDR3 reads CASSLVGQGGTQYF. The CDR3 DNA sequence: TGTGCCAGCAGCTTAGTAGGACAGGGAGGGACCCAGTACTTC.

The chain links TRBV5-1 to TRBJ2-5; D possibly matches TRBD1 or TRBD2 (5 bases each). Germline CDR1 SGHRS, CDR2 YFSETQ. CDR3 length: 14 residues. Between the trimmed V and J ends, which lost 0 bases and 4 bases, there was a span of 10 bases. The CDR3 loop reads CASSLVEGLETQYF. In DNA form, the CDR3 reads TGCGCCAGCAGCTTGGTTGAGGGGTTAGAGACCCAGTACTTC. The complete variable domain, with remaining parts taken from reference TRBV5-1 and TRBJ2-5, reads KAGVTQTPRYLIKTRGQQVTLSCSPISGHRSVSWYQQTPGQGLQFLFEYFSETQRNKGNFPGRFSGRQFSNSRSEMNVSTLELGDSALYLCASSLVEGLETQYFGPGTRLLVL.

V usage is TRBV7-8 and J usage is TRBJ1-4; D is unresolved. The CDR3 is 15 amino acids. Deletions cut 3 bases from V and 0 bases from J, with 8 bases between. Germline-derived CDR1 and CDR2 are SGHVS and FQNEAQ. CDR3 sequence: CASSLQVATNEKLFF. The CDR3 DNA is TGTGCCAGCAGCTTGCAGGTGGCAACTAATGAAAAACTGTTTTTT.

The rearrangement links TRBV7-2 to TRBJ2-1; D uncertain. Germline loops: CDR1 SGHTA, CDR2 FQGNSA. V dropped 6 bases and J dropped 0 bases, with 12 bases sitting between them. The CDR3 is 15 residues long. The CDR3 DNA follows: TGTGCCAGCAGTCGAGCGCCGGGCTCCTACAATGAGCAGTTCTTC. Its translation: CASSRAPGSYNEQFF.

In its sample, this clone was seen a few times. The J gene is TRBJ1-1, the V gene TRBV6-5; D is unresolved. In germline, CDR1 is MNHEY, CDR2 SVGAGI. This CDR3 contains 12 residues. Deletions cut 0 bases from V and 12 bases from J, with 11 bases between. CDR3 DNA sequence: TGTGCCAGCAGTTACTCGACTAGTGAGACTTTCTTT. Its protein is CASSYSTSETFF.

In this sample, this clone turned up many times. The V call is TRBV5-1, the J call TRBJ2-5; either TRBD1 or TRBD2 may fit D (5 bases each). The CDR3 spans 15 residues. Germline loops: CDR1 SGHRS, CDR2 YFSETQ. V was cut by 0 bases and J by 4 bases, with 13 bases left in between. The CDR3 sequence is CASSLGSGPGETQYF. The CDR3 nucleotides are TGCGCCAGCAGCTTGGGGTCGGGACCAGGAGAGACCCAGTACTTC.

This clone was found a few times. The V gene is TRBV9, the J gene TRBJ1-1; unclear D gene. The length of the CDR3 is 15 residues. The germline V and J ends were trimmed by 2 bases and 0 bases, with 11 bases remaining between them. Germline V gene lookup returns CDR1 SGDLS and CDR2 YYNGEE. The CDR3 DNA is TGTGCCAGCAGCGTCGGCCAGCCCCTGAACACTGAAGCTTTCTTT. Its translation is CASSVGQPLNTEAFF.

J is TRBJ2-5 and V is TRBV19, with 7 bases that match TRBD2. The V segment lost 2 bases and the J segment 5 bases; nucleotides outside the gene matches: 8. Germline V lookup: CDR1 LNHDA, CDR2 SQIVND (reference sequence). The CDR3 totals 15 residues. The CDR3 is CASSIRGKGGETQYF. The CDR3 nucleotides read TGTGCCAGTAGTATAAGAGGGAAGGGAGGGGAGACCCAGTACTTC.

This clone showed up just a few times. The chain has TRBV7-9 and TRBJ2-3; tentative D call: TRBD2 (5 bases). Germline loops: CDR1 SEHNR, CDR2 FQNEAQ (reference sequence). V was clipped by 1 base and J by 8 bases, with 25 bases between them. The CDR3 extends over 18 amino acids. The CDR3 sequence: CASSLGPTNRLIRGTQYF. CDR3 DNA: TGTGCCAGCAGCTTAGGTCCCACGAATCGCCTCATTCGGGGTACGCAGTATTTT.

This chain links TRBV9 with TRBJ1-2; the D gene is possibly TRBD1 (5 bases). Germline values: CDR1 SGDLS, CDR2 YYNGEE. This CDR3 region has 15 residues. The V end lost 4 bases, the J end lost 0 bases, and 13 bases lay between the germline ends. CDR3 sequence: CASSLQTDPNYGYTF. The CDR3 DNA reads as TGTGCCAGCAGCTTACAGACAGATCCTAACTATGGCTACACCTTC.

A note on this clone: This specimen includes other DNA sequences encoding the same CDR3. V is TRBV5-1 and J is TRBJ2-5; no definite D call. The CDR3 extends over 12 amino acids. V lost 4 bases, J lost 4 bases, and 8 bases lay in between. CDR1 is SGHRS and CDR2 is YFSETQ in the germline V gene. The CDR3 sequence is CASSPPGETQYF. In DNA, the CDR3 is TGCGCCAGCAGCCCACCAGGAGAGACCCAGTACTTC.

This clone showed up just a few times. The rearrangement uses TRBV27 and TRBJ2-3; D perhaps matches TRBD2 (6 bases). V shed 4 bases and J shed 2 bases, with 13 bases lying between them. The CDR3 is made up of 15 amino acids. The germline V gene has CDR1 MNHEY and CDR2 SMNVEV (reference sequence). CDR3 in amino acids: CASSSPSGPTDTQYF. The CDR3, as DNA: TGTGCCAGCAGTTCCCCCAGCGGGCCCACAGATACGCAGTATTTT.

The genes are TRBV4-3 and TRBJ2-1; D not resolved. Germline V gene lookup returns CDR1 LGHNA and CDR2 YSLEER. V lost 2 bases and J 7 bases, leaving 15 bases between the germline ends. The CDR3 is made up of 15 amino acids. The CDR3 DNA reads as TGCGCCAGCAGCCAATCCCGGACCCCAGGTAATGAGCAGTTCTTC. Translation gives CASSQSRTPGNEQFF.

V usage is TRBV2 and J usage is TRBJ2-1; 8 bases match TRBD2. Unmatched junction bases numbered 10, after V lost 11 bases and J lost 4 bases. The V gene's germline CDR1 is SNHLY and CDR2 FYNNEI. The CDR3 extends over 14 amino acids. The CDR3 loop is CAVGRVGSYNEQFF. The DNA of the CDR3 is TGTGCCGTCGGGAGGGTGGGGAGTTACAATGAGCAGTTCTTC.

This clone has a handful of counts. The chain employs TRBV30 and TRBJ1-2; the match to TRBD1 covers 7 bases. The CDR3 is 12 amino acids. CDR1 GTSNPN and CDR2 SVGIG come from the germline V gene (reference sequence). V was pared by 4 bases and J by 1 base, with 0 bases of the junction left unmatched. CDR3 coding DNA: TGTGCCTGGACAGGGGGTAACTATGGCTACACCTTC. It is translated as CAWTGGNYGYTF.

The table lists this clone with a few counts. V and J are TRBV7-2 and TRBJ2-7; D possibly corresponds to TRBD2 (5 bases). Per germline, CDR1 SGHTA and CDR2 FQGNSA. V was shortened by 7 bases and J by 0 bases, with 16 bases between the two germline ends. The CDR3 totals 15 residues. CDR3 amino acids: CASTPSGARSYEQYF. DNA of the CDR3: TGTGCCAGCACCCCAAGCGGTGCCCGCTCCTACGAGCAGTACTTC. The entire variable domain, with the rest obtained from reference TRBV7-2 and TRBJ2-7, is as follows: GAGVSQSPSNKVTEKGKDVELRCDPISGHTALYWYRQSLGQGLEFLIYFQGNSAPDKSGLPSDRFSAERTGGSVSTLTIQRTQQEDSAVYLCASTPSGARSYEQYFGPGTRLTVT.

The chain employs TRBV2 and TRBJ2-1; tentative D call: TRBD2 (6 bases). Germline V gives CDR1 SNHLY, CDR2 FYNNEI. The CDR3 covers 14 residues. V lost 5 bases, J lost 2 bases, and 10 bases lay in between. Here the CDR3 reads CASSPRGTYNEQFF. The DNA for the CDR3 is TGTGCCAGCAGTCCGCGGGGAACCTACAATGAGCAGTTCTTC.